The 3 T cell receptor beta chains below were found in one sample sequenced in a study of OX40 agonist ivuxolimab in advanced cancers. Libraries were prepared by immunoSEQ multiplex PCR; TCRdb keeps only in-frame clonotypes and omits some of them. The table has roughly 63,000 clones, around 87% seen once; the top ten hold roughly 1.1%. The specimen was CD4+ or CD8+ T cells sorted from blood, collected in a trial of the OX40 agonist ivuxolimab. These receptors all come from an adult with an advanced solid tumor such as melanoma, head and neck, liver or kidney cancer.

Turning to this clone: A junction boundary mismatches the germline segment, possibly from a read error. This chain joins TRBV5-5 and TRBJ1-6; D unclear. This CDR3 has 13 amino acids. Germline CDR1 reads SGHKS; CDR2 reads YYEKEE (reference sequence). The CDR3, as DNA: TGTGCCAGCAGATTGGGCTATAATTCACCCCTCCACTTT. Translation: CASRLGYNSPLHF.

The count of this clone is one. V is TRBV5-1 and J is TRBJ2-3; D gene unclear. V gave up 4 bases and J gave up 2 bases, with 14 bases separating them. Germline CDR1 SGHRS, CDR2 YFSETQ. The CDR3 length is 15 residues. This CDR3 reads CASSIDPRSTDTQYF. The CDR3 DNA reads TGCGCCAGCAGCATCGACCCACGCTCCACAGATACGCAGTATTTT.

The chain has TRBV7-2 and TRBJ1-1; D not certain. V dropped 4 bases and J dropped 1 base, with 16 bases sitting between them. The CDR3 has 16 amino acids. CDR1 is SGHTA, CDR2 FQGNSA, per germline. DNA of the CDR3: TGTGCCAGCAGCTCGAGGGCCGGGCGGGCGAACACTGAAGCTTTCTTT. It yields the protein CASSSRAGRANTEAFF.